This T cell receptor (beta chain) was obtained from a study of beta chain features in type 1 diabetes. Findings and limits, study-wide: No resolution was reached here on whether HLA type influences TCRB rearrangement. Within patients, naive, central memory and Treg TCRB repertoires seemed more similar than within healthy donors. Moderate but significant shortening of TCRB CDR3s was recorded in all four CD4+ subsets from Type 1 diabetes patients.

Reverse transcription of all isolated RNA meant that expressed TCRB transcripts were sequenced. Sequenced by immunoSEQ multiplex PCR; TCRdb stores in-frame clones only, minus some. Among about 25,000 clones, around 65% were seen once, and the ten largest hold about 1%. For this clone: What it recognizes is unknown.

Sorting based on CD45RO/CCR7/CD25/CD127/CD95/CD27 separated CD4+ naive, central memory, regulatory and stem cell-like memory cells. The CDR3 has 18 residues. The germline CDR1 and CDR2 sequences are LNHNV and YYDKDF (reference sequence). With V trimmed by 2 bases and J by 5 bases, 13 bases remained unmatched. V is TRBV15 and J is TRBJ1-1, with 11 positions matching TRBD1. The sample consisted of stem cell memory CD4+ T cells from blood. The sequence was collected from a woman in her forties with type 1 diabetes. This chain's CDR3 is CATSRSGQGADFGTEAFF. In DNA form, the CDR3 reads TGTGCCACCAGCAGATCTGGACAGGGGGCGGATTTCGGAACTGAAGCTTTCTTT.